Detailed here is one TCR beta chain. Its antigen is unknown. Base qualities are not at hand, and no much larger clone is one base apart. This specimen belongs to a study of T cells in localized non-small cell lung cancer (dated by TCRdb to 2020 to 2021). With regard to the full study: The study analyzed T cell repertoires of 200 to 250 early-stage NSCLC patients, comparing tumors and uninvolved tumor-adjacent lungs. The cohort comprised roughly 240 treatment-naïve NSCLC patients with resected, localized lung tumors. NSCLC patients had a mean age of around 70 years, and around 140 were male and 85 to 110 female. Overall results and qualifications from the work: Longer overall survival was associated with higher blood T cell density, whereas shorter survival was associated with higher adjacent-lung clonality. Since the design was exploratory, TCR variables were selected using unadjusted p-values with no false-discovery rate correction. Because multi-region tumor sequencing was not performed, intratumor heterogeneity could not be ruled out. The highest T cell clonality was observed in uninvolved tumor-adjacent lung, where clonality exceeded that of tumor, suggesting that antigenic responses were more focused in uninvolved tumor-adjacent lung. A median of about 61 of the top 100 tumor clones turned up in the paired uninvolved adjacent lung, and roughly 30 of those clones also ranked among the top 100 of that same adjacent lung.

At diagnosis, peripheral blood, uninvolved tumor-adjacent lung and tumor were collected and were preserved as a mix of fresh-frozen and FFPE material. For TCR repertoire profiling, the blood samples were analyzed as peripheral blood mononuclear cells. The immunoSEQ Assay was used to sequence TCR beta CDR3 regions from DNA. Per the source publication's procedure: T cell density was computed as TCR beta template counts normalized to usable DNA estimated by amplifying housekeeping genes. The preseqR package was used to estimate richness by extrapolating to 400,000 templates for PBMC samples and to 120,000 templates for tissue samples. Clonality was calculated as one minus Pielou's evenness. Tissue-enriched TCRs were identified through differential abundance testing performed on productive amino-acid clonotypes, with a minimum total count of 5 and an alpha of 0.1. The Jaccard Index and the Morisita Overlap Index were used to quantify repertoire overlap between compartments. GLIPH grouped TCR beta CDR3s together with public tetramer-defined viral CDR3s, and a viral motif had to include at least three viral sequences and also show V-gene enrichment. In TCRdb, the immuneACCESS table is reduced to in-frame sequences with V and J assigned. These tables do not hold every clone; where another copy was compared, an unresolved V gene accounts for under half, and the others remain unexplained. V, J and clone size derive from that table, while D and trimming were established from the DNA sequence. In this sample the table shows around 100,000 clones, approximately 88% of which occur a single time. The top ten clones comprise more than 14% of the sample.

From its cysteine to its phenylalanine, the CDR3 spans 15 amino acids. The kept DNA is CDR3 alone, 45 bases in frame from the first base. Deletion took 0 bases off V and 0 bases off J, with a span of 9 bases between the germline ends. CDR1 SGDLS and CDR2 YYNGEE are derived from the germline V gene. This chain joins TRBV9 to TRBJ1-1; TRBD1 is a weak D gene call, 6 bases matching. The clonotype was recovered from a man between 40 and 70 years old with stage I squamous cell lung carcinoma. Material: peripheral blood, obtained before any cancer treatment. This receptor carries the CDR3 CASSVVGGVNTEAFF. The nucleotides read TGTGCCAGCAGCGTAGTCGGGGGCGTGAACACTGAAGCTTTCTTT.